The sequence of this T cell receptor beta chain was determined in a study of PD-1 blockade in classical Hodgkin lymphoma. Study at large: Every 2 weeks, patients had 3 mg/kg nivolumab intravenously.

Libraries were prepared by immunoSEQ multiplex PCR; TCRdb keeps only in-frame clonotypes and omits some of them. The sample shows over 3,500 clones, approximately 72% of them seen only once. The time point denotes: cycle 4 day 1 (C4D1), after less than 7 weeks of nivolumab. After autologous stem cell transplantation all patients relapsed, and prior brentuximab vedotin exposure differed between cohorts. The investigators isolated CD8+ T cells from thawed PBMCs using magnetic negative selection. V shed 5 bases and J 2 bases; nucleotides not matched to a gene: 14. CDR3 size: 18 residues. The germline gives CDR1 PRHDT, CDR2 FYEKMQ (reference sequence).

Material: CD8+ T cells from blood, obtained before the fourth cycle of nivolumab. V is TRBV13 and J is TRBJ1-3; 8 bases fit TRBD1. This TCR came from a human donor with classical Hodgkin lymphoma. The CDR3 DNA reads TGTGCCAGCAGCCTTGGACAGGGAGGATACGGCCCTGGAAACACCATATATTTT. Its protein is CASSLGQGGYGPGNTIYF.